Below are 32 T cell receptor beta chains sequenced from a single sample in a study of STAT5B mutations in CD4+ large granular lymphocyte leukemia. Here immunoSEQ multiplex PCR was the method, and the copy in TCRdb shows in-frame clones only, minus some. Of under 50,000 clones in the sample, more than 65% are singletons; the top ten hold 0.3% to 0.45%. The sample was CD4+ T cells from blood buffy coats. The receptors here all came from a human donor in good health.

The J gene is TRBJ2-3, the V gene TRBV6-5; D remains ambiguous. The ends were cut back, 1 base at V and 2 bases at J, with 7 bases in the middle. Germline assignment: CDR1 MNHEY and CDR2 SVGAGI. The CDR3 covers 14 residues. The CDR3 is CASSYLINTDTQYF. In nucleotides, the CDR3 is TGTGCCAGCAGTTACTTGATAAACACAGATACGCAGTATTTT.

The chain combines TRBV6-5 with TRBJ2-3; D possibly corresponds to TRBD2 (5 bases). Trimming took 6 bases from V and 4 from J, leaving 11 bases between them. Germline values: CDR1 MNHEY, CDR2 SVGAGI. There are 13 residues in the CDR3. The CDR3 sequence: CASREGISDTQYF. The CDR3 bases are TGTGCCAGCAGAGAGGGAATTTCAGATACGCAGTATTTT.

This chain joins TRBV12-5 and TRBJ2-7; weak D call: TRBD2 (6 bases). Trimming removed 2 bases at V and 0 bases at J, with 17 bases between. CDR3 length: 17 amino acids. In germline, CDR1 is LGHNT, CDR2 FRNRAP. The CDR3 DNA sequence: TGTGCTAGTGGTTTGTCCGCCGGGACTTCGAGCTCCTACGAGCAGTACTTC. Residues: CASGLSAGTSSSYEQYF.

The chain has TRBV5-6 and TRBJ1-2; 8 nucleotides match TRBD1. This CDR3 is built from 12 residues. J gave up 9 bases and V 3 bases, and 4 bases lay outside the gene matches. Germline V gene sequence: CDR1 SGHDT, CDR2 YYEEEE. This chain's CDR3 is CASSSDRASYTF. As DNA, the CDR3 is TGTGCCAGCAGCTCGGACAGGGCGAGCTACACCTTC.

CDR3 protein: CASSPAPGGATEAFF. The CDR3 DNA sequence: TGTGCCAGCTCACCCGCCCCGGGGGGAGCGACTGAAGCTTTCTTT. The chain employs TRBV18 and TRBJ1-1, with a weak D call TRBD1 (5 bases). Germline CDR1 is KGHSH and CDR2 is LQKENI. This CDR3 is 15 amino acids long. V was clipped by 3 bases and J by 5 bases, with 16 bases between them.

The chain carries TRBV30 and TRBJ1-1; D not resolved. The germline V and J ends were trimmed by 0 bases and 4 bases, with 9 bases remaining between them. There are 13 residues in the CDR3. Germline V lookup: CDR1 GTSNPN, CDR2 SVGIG (reference sequence). The CDR3 region has the DNA TGTGCCTGGAGTGTGGGTAGTCCCACTGAAGCTTTCTTT. Its translation is CAWSVGSPTEAFF.

The chain has TRBV5-4 and TRBJ2-7, with D possibly being TRBD2 (5 bases). CDR3 length: 15 residues. V gave up 0 bases and J gave up 8 bases, with 18 bases separating them. Per germline, CDR1 SGHNT and CDR2 YYREEE (reference sequence). The DNA of the CDR3 is TGTGCCAGCAGCTTGGGGTCTGTAAGACGAGGGCAGCAGTACTTC. This gives the protein CASSLGSVRRGQQYF.

This clone was detected only once. The chain's CDR3 is CASNSRASGGYNEQFF. The DNA for the CDR3 is TGTGCCAGCAACTCCCGGGCTAGCGGGGGGTACAATGAGCAGTTCTTC. The chain combines TRBV28 with TRBJ2-1; 11 nucleotides line up with TRBD2. This CDR3 is built from 16 residues. The V and J ends lost 7 bases and 4 bases, in that order; junction bases with no gene match: 9. Germline CDR1 is MDHEN and CDR2 is SYDVKM.

The count of this clone is one. J is TRBJ1-4 and V is TRBV19; D is unclear. CDR3 length: 15 amino acids. Germline CDR1 LNHDA, CDR2 SQIVND (reference sequence). With 3 bases removed from V and 3 bases from J, the gap between germline ends came to 11 bases. The CDR3 spells CASSMRGQPNEKLFF. The DNA for the CDR3 is TGTGCCAGTAGTATGCGCGGGCAGCCTAATGAAAAACTGTTTTTT. Complete variable domain (other parts from reference TRBV19 and TRBJ1-4): DGGITQSPKYLFRKEGQNVTLSCEQNLNHDAMYWYRQDPGQGLRLIYYSQIVNDFQKGDIAEGYSVSREKKESFPLTVTSAQKNPTAFYLCASSMRGQPNEKLFFGSGTQLSVL.

The chain carries TRBV10-3 and TRBJ2-3, with D tentatively TRBD2 (5 bases). The V end lost 0 bases, the J end lost 3 bases, and 10 bases lay between the germline ends. This CDR3 spans 15 amino acids. The V gene's germline CDR1 is ENHRY and CDR2 SYGVKD. The CDR3 loop reads CAISESGRGTDTQYF. CDR3 nucleotide sequence: TGTGCCATCAGTGAGTCAGGGAGAGGGACAGATACGCAGTATTTT.

The chain couples TRBV9 to TRBJ1-2, with TRBD1 matching over 11 bases. Germline values: CDR1 SGDLS, CDR2 YYNGEE. J lost 0 bases, V lost 0 bases, and 1 base had no gene match. CDR3 size: 16 residues. CDR3 bases: TGTGCCAGCAGCGTAGAGGGACAGGGGGCTAACTATGGCTACACCTTC. Protein sequence: CASSVEGQGANYGYTF.

This chain uses TRBV10-3 with TRBJ2-5; maybe TRBD2 (6 bases). The V and J ends lost 2 bases and 9 bases respectively, with 7 bases between them. Germline CDR1 ENHRY, CDR2 SYGVKD. CDR3 length equals 11 residues. The CDR3 reads CAISEGDSQYF. The CDR3 DNA follows: TGTGCCATCAGTGAGGGGGACTCCCAGTACTTC.

V gene TRBV6-5 combines with J gene TRBJ2-5; 7 nucleotides match TRBD1. With V trimmed by 2 bases and J by 5 bases, 11 bases remained unmatched. The CDR3 spans 16 residues. Germline V gives CDR1 MNHEY, CDR2 SVGAGI. The CDR3 bases are TGTGCCAGCAGTTACGGCGCCAAGGGGGCCGGGGAGACCCAGTACTTC. Protein: CASSYGAKGAGETQYF.

The genes are TRBV2 and TRBJ2-3; D is uncertain. The CDR3 is made up of 15 amino acids. V was trimmed by 6 bases and J by 7 bases, leaving 20 bases between them. Germline V gene lookup returns CDR1 SNHLY and CDR2 FYNNEI. In DNA form, the CDR3 reads TGTGCCAGCAGCAGCACAGTGGGTTTGTTTAATACGCAGTATTTT. It codes for CASSSTVGLFNTQYF.

This clone has a single count. One end of the junction fails to match germline, which may point to a read error. The CDR3 DNA is TGTGCCAGCAGCCAAAACGACCGGGTGGCCTTC. It codes for CASSQNDRVAF. This rearrangement joins TRBV28 to TRBJ1-2; D remains ambiguous. The CDR3 runs to 11 residues. Germline V CDR1 and CDR2: MDHEN, SYDVKM.

This clone has a handful of counts. The chain couples TRBV27 to TRBJ1-2, with D possibly being TRBD1 (5 bases). Per the germline V gene, CDR1 is MNHEY and CDR2 is SMNVEV (reference sequence). The V end lost 4 bases, the J end lost 4 bases, and 7 bases lay between the germline ends. The CDR3 loop spans 12 amino acids. This CDR3 is CASSSGGYGYTF. The CDR3 DNA sequence: TGTGCCAGCAGTTCGGGGGGCTATGGCTACACCTTC.

The chain couples TRBV6-5 to TRBJ2-3; TRBD1 agrees at 7 bases. The CDR3 sequence is 14 residues long. The V gene end was trimmed by 6 bases and the J gene end by 2 bases; junction bases not matched to a gene: 5. Germline-derived CDR1 and CDR2 are MNHEY and SVGAGI. CDR3 in DNA: TGTGCCAGCAGAAAACAGGGGAACACAGATACGCAGTATTTT. This encodes CASRKQGNTDTQYF.

For the CDR3, the DNA is TGTGCCAGCAGCGGGCCGGGGATCGTCTACGAGCAGTACTTC. It is translated as CASSGPGIVYEQYF. The chain links TRBV5-5 to TRBJ2-7; TRBD2 is a possible D gene (5 bases). The CDR3 extends over 14 amino acids. Germline CDR1 SGHKS, CDR2 YYEKEE (reference sequence). Trimming left V 4 bases short and J 3 bases short, with 14 bases between.

This rearrangement joins TRBV5-1 to TRBJ2-3; TRBD1 or TRBD2 may be the D gene (5 bases each). This CDR3 is 17 amino acids long. With 1 base removed from V and 2 bases from J, the gap between germline ends came to 17 bases. Germline V gene sequence: CDR1 SGHRS, CDR2 YFSETQ. The CDR3 sequence is CASSLSGPSGATDTQYF. In nucleotides, the CDR3 is TGCGCCAGCAGCTTGTCGGGGCCCTCTGGCGCCACAGATACGCAGTATTTT.

The chain joins TRBV18 to TRBJ1-1; D may be TRBD1 (5 bases). Germline V gene lookup returns CDR1 KGHSH and CDR2 LQKENI. The CDR3 length is 11 residues. V lost 4 bases and J lost 7, with 7 bases in between. CDR3 bases: TGTGCCAGCTCACAGCAGGGTGAAGCTTTCTTT. It is translated as CASSQQGEAFF.

The DNA of the CDR3 is TGTGCCAGCAGTTTAGCGGGAGGGGCAGAGACCCAGTACTTC. Amino acid sequence: CASSLAGGAETQYF. The genes are TRBV27 and TRBJ2-5; TRBD2 matches 9 bases. Trimming cost V 2 bases and J 4 bases; bases outside gene matches: 2. CDR3 length: 14 residues. Germline CDR1 MNHEY, CDR2 SMNVEV (reference sequence).

V and J are TRBV28 and TRBJ2-7, with TRBD1 as a possible D gene (6 bases). Germline V gives CDR1 MDHEN, CDR2 SYDVKM. V lost 6 bases and J 1 base, leaving 16 bases between the germline ends. This CDR3 is built from 15 residues. The CDR3 loop is CASRHPRTVSYEQYF. In nucleotides, the CDR3 is TGTGCCAGCAGACATCCCAGGACAGTTTCCTACGAGCAGTACTTC.

The chain joins TRBV30 to TRBJ2-3; 8 nucleotides align to TRBD2. Unmatched junction bases numbered 9, after V lost 7 bases and J lost 3 bases. The germline CDR1 and CDR2 sequences are GTSNPN and SVGIG (reference sequence). The CDR3 contains 14 residues. Here the CDR3 reads CASSPGLETDTQYF. As DNA, the CDR3 is TGTGCCTCCTCGCCGGGACTAGAAACAGATACGCAGTATTTT.

A few counts support this clone. V is TRBV6-1 and J is TRBJ1-2; TRBD1 agrees at 10 bases. Trimming took 11 bases from V and 3 from J; bases not matched to a gene: 6. CDR1 is MNHNS, CDR2 SASEGT, per germline. The CDR3 has 13 amino acids. The CDR3 coding sequence is TGTGCCGCAATGACAGGGGGCGACTATGGCTACACCTTC. This sequence encodes CAAMTGGDYGYTF.

The V and J genes are TRBV2 and TRBJ1-5; D is unclear. Germline values: CDR1 SNHLY, CDR2 FYNNEI. Trimming shortened V by 3 bases and J by 5 bases, and 8 bases separated the two germline ends. This CDR3 is 13 amino acids long. The CDR3 nucleotides are TGTGCCAGCAGTGAGGATGGGGATCAGCCCCAGCATTTT. This encodes CASSEDGDQPQHF.

V and J are TRBV14 and TRBJ2-7; D is unresolved. Germline CDR1 and CDR2: SGHDN and FVKESK. Trimming removed 1 base from V and 5 bases from J, with 18 bases in between. The CDR3 runs to 16 residues. CDR3 region: CASSQVAVLGDDEQYF. In DNA, the CDR3 is TGTGCCAGCAGCCAAGTCGCCGTTCTTGGGGATGACGAGCAGTACTTC.

The chain carries TRBV5-1 and TRBJ2-2; the D is unclear. In germline, CDR1 is SGHRS, CDR2 YFSETQ. With 0 bases removed from V and 3 bases from J, the gap between germline ends came to 3 bases. The CDR3 is made up of 13 amino acids. The CDR3 nucleotides read TGCGCCAGCAGCTTGGACTACACCGGGGAGCTGTTTTTT. This gives the protein CASSLDYTGELFF.

The chain couples TRBV18 to TRBJ1-5; D perhaps matches TRBD1 (6 bases). The germline V and J ends were trimmed by 4 bases and 0 bases, with 10 bases remaining between them. The length of the CDR3 is 15 residues. Germline assignment: CDR1 KGHSH and CDR2 LQKENI. As DNA, the CDR3 is TGTGCCAGCTCACTACAGGGTTATAGCAATCAGCCCCAGCATTTT. It codes for CASSLQGYSNQPQHF.

This clone was detected a few times. The chain recombines TRBV7-9 with TRBJ1-2, with D uncertain. Trimming shortened V by 3 bases and J by 2 bases, and 4 bases separated the two germline ends. Germline V gene data show CDR1 as SEHNR and CDR2 as FQNEAQ (reference sequence). CDR3 size: 12 residues. DNA for the CDR3: TGTGCCAGCAGCTTGGACAACTATGGCTACACCTTC. Translating it yields CASSLDNYGYTF. The full variable domain, completed using reference TRBV7-9 and TRBJ1-2, is DTGVSQNPRHKITKRGQNVTFRCDPISEHNRLYWYRQTLGQGPEFLTYFQNEAQLEKSRLLSDRFSAERPKGSFSTLEIQRTEQGDSAMYLCASSLDNYGYTFGSGTRLTVV.

The chain links TRBV18 to TRBJ1-3; weak D call: TRBD1 (5 bases). Germline lookup yields CDR1 KGHSH and CDR2 LQKENI. Trimming pared 6 bases from V and 1 base from J, leaving 13 bases between. This CDR3 is 15 amino acids long. CDR3 in amino acids: CASSPEQGSGNTIYF. CDR3 nucleotides: TGTGCCAGCTCTCCAGAGCAGGGATCTGGAAACACCATATATTTT.

The chain combines TRBV27 with TRBJ2-1; 9 bases align to TRBD2. This CDR3 region has 14 residues. With 3 bases clipped from V and 7 bases from J, the junction kept 4 bases outside the gene matches. Germline V gives CDR1 MNHEY, CDR2 SMNVEV (reference sequence). The CDR3 loop is CASSFLAGRNEQFF. The CDR3 DNA follows: TGTGCCAGCAGTTTTCTAGCGGGGAGGAATGAGCAGTTCTTC.

This chain uses TRBV5-1 with TRBJ1-2, with a weak D call TRBD1 (6 bases). CDR1 and CDR2 (germline): SGHRS, YFSETQ. This CDR3 region has 13 residues. V was cut by 2 bases and J by 6 bases, with 11 bases left in between. The CDR3, as DNA: TGCGCCAGCAGCTTTCTCGGGGGCGATGGCTACACCTTC. The encoded protein is CASSFLGGDGYTF.